The 21 T cell receptor beta chains listed next were all sequenced from one sample in a study of T-cell memory formation after mild COVID-19. TCRdb analysed the 5' RACE reads with MiXCR anew, one entry per CDR3 protein. The top ten clones hold approximately 21% of a sample with a few hundred thousand distinct CDR3 sequences, about 16% of them seen once. What was sequenced was PBMCs or a T cell subset sorted from them (not recorded which). These receptor sequences come from a man aged 18 to 29 who had mild COVID-19 (a few samples of this study predate the infection). Cell type and time point are not known.

This clonotype was observed a few times. The V and J genes are TRBV24-1 and TRBJ1-2; D is perhaps TRBD1 (6 bases). The CDR3 runs 13 residues. CDR1 and CDR2 from the germline V gene are KGHDR and SFDVKD. The V gene lost 1 base and the J gene lost 7 bases, with 9 bases spanning the gap. DNA for the CDR3: TGTGCCACCAGTGATTTATCGGGGGCTGGCTACACCTTC. This translates into CATSDLSGAGYTF.

The table lists this clonotype with many counts. The junction differs from germline at one of its ends, possibly a read error. The rearrangement joins TRBV4-1 to TRBJ2-3, with 8 positions matching TRBD2. Germline V gene data show CDR1 as MGHRA and CDR2 as YSYEKL. The CDR3 contains 15 residues. CDR3 in DNA: TGCGCCAGCACCCAACTAGCGGCCTGGGTGGGTACGCAGTATTTT. The encoded protein is CASTQLAAWVGTQYF.

The genes are TRBV9 and TRBJ2-1, with TRBD2 identical over 7 bases. CDR3 length: 15 residues. V dropped 3 bases and J dropped 8; count of bases not matched to a gene: 11. The germline V gene has CDR1 SGDLS and CDR2 YYNGEE. In nucleotides, the CDR3 is TGTGCCAGCAGCGGGGGGGAGGGTTTGACCCATGAGCAGTTCTTC. Translating it yields CASSGGEGLTHEQFF.

This clonotype has only a few counts. V is TRBV12-3 or TRBV12-4 and J is TRBJ1-1, with D uncertain. V was pared by 8 bases and J by 6 bases, with 16 bases between. The CDR3 runs 13 residues. DNA for the CDR3: TGTGCCAGCGGTAACCGTCGGTGGTCTGAAGCTTTCTTT. Translating it yields CASGNRRWSEAFF.

V usage is TRBV6-2 or TRBV6-3 and J usage is TRBJ2-6, with D unresolved. Trimming left V 4 bases short and J 1 base short, with 2 bases between. CDR1 MNHEY and CDR2 SVGEGT come from the germline V gene. The CDR3 length is 13 residues. CDR3 nucleotides: TGTGCCAGCAGTTGGTCTGGGGCCAACGTCCTGACTTTC. Protein: CASSWSGANVLTF.

This clonotype has just a few counts. The chain couples TRBV19 to TRBJ2-1; TRBD1 might be the D (5 bases). Germline CDR1 is LNHDA and CDR2 is SQIVND (reference sequence). V lost 8 bases and J lost 2, with 10 bases in between. The CDR3 sequence is 13 residues long. This chain's CDR3 is CASCGRAYNEQFF. The CDR3 bases are TGTGCCAGTTGCGGCAGGGCCTACAATGAGCAGTTCTTC.

This chain connects TRBV3-1 to TRBJ2-7; no firm D call. The CDR3 sequence is 14 residues long. Trimming took 1 base from V and 1 from J, leaving 8 bases between them. Germline V gene lookup returns CDR1 LGHDT and CDR2 YNNKEL (reference sequence). CDR3 DNA sequence: TGTGCCAGCAGCCAAGTCCCGGATTCCTACGAGCAGTACGTC. Encoded protein: CASSQVPDSYEQYV.

At least ten counts were recorded for this clonotype. The rearrangement uses TRBV7-2 and TRBJ2-2, with D perhaps matching TRBD2 (6 bases). Germline V gene sequence: CDR1 SGHTA, CDR2 FQGNSA. The CDR3 is 15 residues long. V lost 5 bases to trimming and J lost 4 bases, with 14 bases between them. CDR3: CASSQGQGGTGELFF. DNA for the CDR3: TGTGCCAGCAGCCAAGGGCAGGGAGGCACCGGGGAGCTGTTTTTT.

In its sample, this clonotype was seen a few times. The rearrangement joins TRBV2 to TRBJ2-7; 14 bases fit TRBD2. The J segment lost 6 bases and the V segment lost 6 bases, leaving 10 bases of the junction unmatched. Germline CDR1 SNHLY, CDR2 FYNNEI. The CDR3 loop spans 16 amino acids. This chain's CDR3 is CASRLGLAGGLGEQYF. The CDR3 DNA is TGTGCCAGCAGGCTCGGACTAGCGGGGGGACTTGGCGAGCAGTACTTC.

The V call is TRBV7-2, the J call TRBJ1-2, with 10 nucleotides matching TRBD1. Germline CDR1 reads SGHTA; CDR2 reads FQGNSA. The CDR3 length is 16 residues. The V gene end was trimmed by 1 base and the J gene end by 4 bases; junction bases not matched to a gene: 6. The CDR3 DNA sequence: TGTGCCAGCAGCTTAGACCCGGGACAGGGGCCCTATGGCTACACCTTC. This codes for CASSLDPGQGPYGYTF.

This clonotype was seen a few times. The rearrangement joins TRBV6-6 to TRBJ2-2, with 8 bases identical to TRBD2. Trimming removed 5 bases from V and 3 bases from J; junction bases left unmatched: 8. The CDR3 is made up of 16 amino acids. Germline V gene sequence: CDR1 MNHNY, CDR2 SVGAGI (reference sequence). CDR3 region: CASSAASGLDTGELFF. CDR3 DNA sequence: TGTGCCAGCAGTGCCGCTAGCGGGCTTGACACCGGGGAGCTGTTTTTT.

CDR3 amino acids: CASSLRTGPRGELFF. The DNA of the CDR3 is TGTGCCAGCAGCTTGAGGACAGGCCCGAGAGGGGAGCTGTTTTTT. The chain employs TRBV5-5 and TRBJ2-2, with 7 bases fitting TRBD1. The germline gives CDR1 SGHKS, CDR2 YYEKEE (reference sequence). V lost 1 base, J lost 8 bases, and 8 bases stayed unmatched. The CDR3 contains 15 residues.

The chain carries TRBV5-6 and TRBJ2-5, with D unresolved. This CDR3 is 13 amino acids long. CDR1 and CDR2 from the germline V gene are SGHDT and YYEEEE. Trimming took off 3 bases at V and 4 bases at J, with 10 bases between the two ends. The CDR3 coding sequence is TGTGCCAGCAGCTGGGCCTCAGGAGAGACCCAGTACTTC. It yields the protein CASSWASGETQYF.

The chain recombines TRBV7-9 with TRBJ2-2; D uncertain. The CDR3 contains 13 residues. The V end lost 1 base, the J end lost 7 bases, and 7 bases lay between the germline ends. Germline V gene lookup returns CDR1 SEHNR and CDR2 FQNEAQ (reference sequence). CDR3 sequence: CASSLDPYGELFF. The CDR3 region has the DNA TGTGCCAGCAGCTTAGACCCGTACGGGGAGCTGTTTTTT.

This chain joins TRBV11-1 and TRBJ2-1; TRBD1 agrees at 9 bases. With V trimmed by 4 bases and J by 7 bases, 2 bases remained unmatched. CDR1 SGHAT and CDR2 FQDESV come from the germline V gene (reference sequence). The CDR3 covers 13 residues. In DNA form, the CDR3 reads TGTGCCAGCAGCTCGACAGGGGGTAATGAGCAGTTCTTC. This encodes CASSSTGGNEQFF.

The chain couples TRBV9 to TRBJ1-6; no definite D call. Germline-derived CDR1 and CDR2 are SGDLS and YYNGEE. V shed 0 bases and J shed 3 bases, with 7 bases lying between them. CDR3 length: 15 amino acids. Written as DNA, the CDR3 is TGTGCCAGCAGCGTAGCAAAGAGCTATAATTCACCCCTCCACTTT. This codes for CASSVAKSYNSPLHF.

The chain links TRBV5-4 to TRBJ2-3; 8 nucleotides match TRBD2. V shed 2 bases, J shed 7 bases, and the junction held 6 bases outside the gene matches. CDR1 is SGHNT and CDR2 is YYREEE in the germline V gene (reference sequence). The CDR3 runs to 14 residues. The DNA of the CDR3 is TGTGCCAGCAGCTTCCGAGCGGGGGTAAATACGCAGTATTTT. It encodes CASSFRAGVNTQYF.

This clonotype was counted between two and nine times. This chain joins TRBV7-2 and TRBJ2-5, with D perhaps TRBD1 (6 bases). This CDR3 spans 16 amino acids. V was clipped by 5 bases and J by 0 bases, with 16 bases between them. Looked up from germline, CDR1 is SGHTA and CDR2 is FQGNSA. CDR3 residues: CASSPPPGQDQETQYF. The CDR3 coding sequence is TGTGCCAGCAGCCCCCCACCGGGACAAGACCAAGAGACCCAGTACTTC.

This clonotype turned up a few times. This chain joins TRBV4-1 and TRBJ1-5; TRBD1 aligns across 7 bases. The CDR3 covers 15 residues. From germline, CDR1 is MGHRA and CDR2 YSYEKL. Germline trimming cut 1 base from V and 7 bases from J; bases unmatched to any gene: 7. CDR3: CASSQGRGLRQPQHF. The DNA of the CDR3 is TGCGCCAGCAGCCAAGGGAGGGGGCTGAGGCAGCCCCAGCATTTT.

This clonotype was seen only once. The chain recombines TRBV5-1 with TRBJ2-1; 7 positions match TRBD1. Germline trimming cut 4 bases from V and 3 bases from J; bases unmatched to any gene: 4. This CDR3 comprises 14 residues. Looked up from germline, CDR1 is SGHRS and CDR2 is YFSETQ. The CDR3 reads CASSTDRIYNEQFF. The CDR3 region has the DNA TGCGCCAGCAGCACGGACAGGATCTACAATGAGCAGTTCTTC.

The chain couples TRBV5-4 to TRBJ2-5, with 8 bases that match TRBD1. CDR3 length equals 14 residues. CDR1 SGHNT and CDR2 YYREEE come from the germline V gene (reference sequence). J was trimmed by 3 bases and V by 4 bases; bases with no gene match: 5. The CDR3 nucleotides read TGTGCCAGCAGCCCTAAGGACAGGGAAGAGACCCAGTACTTC. Protein: CASSPKDREETQYF. Supplemented by reference TRBV5-4 and TRBJ2-5, the full variable domain reads ETGVTQSPTHLIKTRGQQVTLRCSSQSGHNTVSWYQQALGQGPQFIFQYYREEENGRGNFPPRFSGLQFPNYSSELNVNALELDDSALYLCASSPKDREETQYFGPGTRLLVL.